This T cell receptor (beta chain) appears in the sequencing data of a study of blood T cell repertoires in COVID-19 (dated by TCRdb to the early 2020s). General notes on the study: Samples from collaborators originated in the United States, Italy and Spain and spanned both the acute and convalescent phases of COVID-19. Subjects who had been exposed to COVID-19, were actively infected with it, or had recovered from it provided the deeply sampled blood TCRbeta repertoires that made up the dataset. The repertoires were made available in a free public database intended to serve as a resource for research on the immune response to SARS-CoV-2. The prospective study material was composed of cDNA or gDNA derived from T cells, B-cell-depleted T cells, or PBMCs. Where available, HLA class I and class II types were obtained from metadata supplied by the sample provider rather than from assay-based typing. Sample metadata almost always included a de-identified subject ID, COVID-19 status, age in years and sex. Samples were obtained from the ongoing ImmuneRACE study (first 160 participants) and from some 1,200 subjects provided by 6 global collaborators. Here is what the overall study found, with its caveats: Clinical and demographic metadata were provided uncurated, with the amount varying by source and participant.

TCRbeta CDR3 regions were amplified from genomic DNA by means of the immunoSEQ Assay, a bias-controlled multiplex PCR. On the study's bioinformatics: The number of nucleated cells in each sample was estimated from the amplification of reference gene primers within the assay. To quantify the absolute abundance of each unique TCRbeta CDR3 rearrangement, sequence reads were collapsed and filtered. For each sample, productive Simpson clonality was calculated as the square root of Simpson's diversity index across productive rearrangements. TCRdb took over this immuneACCESS table, retaining in-frame rearrangements with V and J assigned. Such tables are incomplete; in checked studies, under half of the missing clones stem from an unresolved V gene, and the remainder is unexplained. D and trimming come from the DNA, and the V and J calls and clone size come from that table. Here the sample has under 200,000 clones; 77% occur a single time. Jointly, the top ten make up around 2.7% of the sample.

This clone has a handful of counts. The target of this receptor is not known. Per-nucleotide qualities are absent, and no much larger clonotype sits a single base away. The same CDR3 also results from other DNA sequences found in this sample. The CDR3, cysteine through phenylalanine, is 17 amino acids long. Only CDR3 DNA remains: 51 bases, in frame from the first base. As encoded in the germline V gene, CDR1 is SGHVS while CDR2 is FQNEAQ. Germline trimming: 1 base from V, 0 bases from J; junction bases outside gene matches: 4. The collaborating institutions used their own protocols to collect whole blood in K2EDTA tubes. For TCRbeta analysis, collaborators shipped samples as frozen whole blood, isolated PBMCs, or DNA extracted from either of those sample types.

The TCR sequence derives from a man aged 65-85 years with acute or convalescent COVID-19. The material sequenced was peripheral blood. In this chain, TRBV7-8 is recombined with TRBJ2-1, with 9 central nucleotides matching TRBD2. CDR3 reads: CASSLGGSGSSYNEQFF. The DNA sequence is as follows: TGTGCCAGCAGCTTAGGTGGTAGCGGGAGCTCCTACAATGAGCAGTTCTTC.